This is a list of T cell receptor beta chains from one sample in a study of shared clonotypes between healthy human individuals. Sequenced by immunoSEQ multiplex PCR; TCRdb stores in-frame clones only, minus some. Of more than 400,000 clones in the sample, about 72% were seen once. Material for sequencing was PBMCs. The origin of the receptors is a woman in her 40s in good health. Some clones in this sample may be carry-over from other donors' samples. Both conserved end residues are part of each CDR3. D genes are given only for firm matches. Size is stated for part of the rows, as once, few or many counts, or as a class when the clone is expanded.

D gene	clone size	V gene	J gene	CDR3 protein	CDR3 DNA
TRBD2	many	TRBV27	TRBJ2-1	CASSRSSGRAYNEQFF	TGTGCCAGCAGTAGGTCTAGCGGGAGGGCGTACAATGAGCAGTTCTTC
.	.	TRBV7-8	TRBJ1-2	CASSLGSFAGYTF	TGTGCCAGCAGCTTAGGTTCGTTTGCCGGCTACACCTTC
TRBD1	.	TRBV28	TRBJ2-1	CASSLSRGRNEQFF	TGTGCCAGCAGTTTATCCAGGGGGCGCAATGAGCAGTTCTTC
.	.	TRBV7-2	TRBJ1-2	CASSLATNYGYTF	TGTGCCAGCAGCTTAGCCACCAACTATGGCTACACCTTC
.	few	TRBV6-5	TRBJ2-2	CASRTEDRFNGELFF	TGTGCCAGCCGTACGGAAGACAGGTTTAACGGGGAGCTGTTTTTT
TRBD1	.	TRBV27	TRBJ1-1	CASSRGTGFSEAFF	TGTGCCAGCAGTCGAGGGACAGGGTTCTCTGAAGCTTTCTTT
.	.	TRBV28	TRBJ2-3	CASSPWDSTFPDTQYF	TGTGCCAGCAGTCCTTGGGACTCCACTTTCCCAGATACGCAGTATTTT
.	.	TRBV7-9	TRBJ1-3	CASSLGASGNTIYF	TGTGCCAGCAGCTTAGGGGCCTCTGGAAACACCATATATTTT
.	.	TRBV9	TRBJ2-7	CASSVGESGEQYF	TGTGCCAGCAGCGTAGGGGAGAGTGGCGAGCAGTACTTC
TRBD1	.	TRBV28	TRBJ1-4	CASSPPGQGDEKLFF	TGTGCCAGCAGTCCACCGGGACAGGGAGATGAAAAACTGTTTTTT
.	once	TRBV4-2	TRBJ2-7	CASSQPERYEQYF	TGTGCCAGCAGCCAGCCGGAGAGATACGAGCAGTACTTC
.	.	TRBV28	TRBJ1-1	CASSLYGSMNTEAFF	TGTGCCAGCAGTTTATACGGGTCCATGAACACTGAAGCTTTCTTT
.	few	TRBV7-5	TRBJ1-2	CVRSLFRDWTDYGYTF	TGTGTCAGAAGCCTCTTCCGGGACTGGACGGACTATGGCTACACCTTC
TRBD1	once	TRBV13	TRBJ2-2	CASSLGDRNTGELFF	TGTGCCAGCAGCCTTGGGGACAGGAACACCGGGGAGCTGTTTTTT
TRBD1	.	TRBV27	TRBJ1-1	CASSRQGARTFREAFF	TGTGCCAGCAGTCGACAGGGGGCGCGGACATTCCGTGAAGCTTTCTTT
.	.	TRBV6-5	TRBJ1-3	CASSYSGGLAGNTIYF	TGTGCCAGCAGTTACTCTGGGGGTTTAGCTGGAAACACCATATATTTT
TRBD1	.	TRBV28	TRBJ1-2	CASSPGTGVYGYTF	TGTGCCAGCAGTCCCGGGACAGGGGTCTATGGCTACACCTTC
TRBD2	.	TRBV7-8	TRBJ2-1	CASSRSGTSGTNEQFF	TGTGCCAGCAGCCGTTCCGGGACTAGCGGGACCAATGAGCAGTTCTTC
.	few	TRBV29-1	TRBJ1-1	CSVDIWNTEAFF	TGCAGCGTTGACATCTGGAACACTGAAGCTTTCTTT
.	.	TRBV18	TRBJ2-7	CASSLGPRTYEQYF	TGTGCCAGCTCATTGGGACCGAGAACCTACGAGCAGTACTTC
TRBD1	.	TRBV18	TRBJ2-3	CASSLQGAPPDTQYF	TGTGCCAGCTCTCTACAGGGGGCGCCCCCAGATACGCAGTATTTT
.	.	TRBV5-6	TRBJ2-1	CASTRIRGKSRAIYNEQFF	TGTGCCAGCACGAGGATACGCGGGAAGTCTCGAGCGATATACAATGAGCAGTTCTTC
.	.	TRBV6-1	TRBJ2-1	CASRRTMDLINEQFF	TGTGCCAGCAGACGGACCATGGACTTAATTAATGAGCAGTTCTTC
TRBD2	few	TRBV6-4	TRBJ2-3	CASRAGTSDIDTQYF	TGTGCCAGCAGGGCCGGGACTAGCGACATAGATACGCAGTATTTT
.	.	TRBV7-8	TRBJ2-5	CASSPSQETQYF	TGTGCCAGCAGCCCCAGCCAAGAGACCCAGTACTTC
.	.	TRBV2	TRBJ2-2	CASNQGFGELFF	TGTGCCAGCAACCAGGGGTTCGGGGAGCTGTTTTTT
.	.	TRBV6-9	TRBJ1-5	CAIASAGNQPQHF	TGTGCCATAGCGAGTGCCGGGAATCAGCCCCAGCATTTT
.	few	TRBV5-1	TRBJ1-5	CASSWGPYSNQPQHF	TGCGCCAGCAGCTGGGGGCCATATAGCAATCAGCCCCAGCATTTT